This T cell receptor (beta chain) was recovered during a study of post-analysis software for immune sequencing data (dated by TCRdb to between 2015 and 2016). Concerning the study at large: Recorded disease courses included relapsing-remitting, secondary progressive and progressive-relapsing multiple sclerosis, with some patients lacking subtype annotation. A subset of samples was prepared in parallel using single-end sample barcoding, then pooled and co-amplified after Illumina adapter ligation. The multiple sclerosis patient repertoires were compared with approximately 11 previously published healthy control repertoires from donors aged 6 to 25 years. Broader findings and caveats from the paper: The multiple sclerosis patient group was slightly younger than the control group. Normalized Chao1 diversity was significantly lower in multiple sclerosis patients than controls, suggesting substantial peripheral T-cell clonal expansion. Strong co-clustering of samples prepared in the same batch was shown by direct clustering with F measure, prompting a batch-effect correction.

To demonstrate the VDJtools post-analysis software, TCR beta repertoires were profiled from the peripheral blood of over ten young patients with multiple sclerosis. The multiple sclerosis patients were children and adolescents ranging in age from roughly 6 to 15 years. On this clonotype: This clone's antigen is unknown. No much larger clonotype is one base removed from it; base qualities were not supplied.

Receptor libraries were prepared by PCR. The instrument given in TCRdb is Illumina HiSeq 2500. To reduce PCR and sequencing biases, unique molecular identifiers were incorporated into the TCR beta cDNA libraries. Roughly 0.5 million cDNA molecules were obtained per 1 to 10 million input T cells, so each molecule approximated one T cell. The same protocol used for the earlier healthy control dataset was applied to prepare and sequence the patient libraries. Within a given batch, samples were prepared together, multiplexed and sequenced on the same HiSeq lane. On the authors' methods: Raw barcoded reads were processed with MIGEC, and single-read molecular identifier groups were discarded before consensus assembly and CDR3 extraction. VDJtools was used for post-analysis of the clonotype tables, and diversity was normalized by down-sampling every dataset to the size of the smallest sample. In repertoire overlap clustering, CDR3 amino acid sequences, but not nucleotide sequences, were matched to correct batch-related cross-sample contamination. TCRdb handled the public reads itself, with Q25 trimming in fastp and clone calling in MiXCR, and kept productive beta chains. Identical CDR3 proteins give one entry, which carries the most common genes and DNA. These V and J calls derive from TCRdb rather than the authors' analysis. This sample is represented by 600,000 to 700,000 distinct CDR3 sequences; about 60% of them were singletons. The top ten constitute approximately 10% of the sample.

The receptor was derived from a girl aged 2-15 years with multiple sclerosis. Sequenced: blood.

The DNA sequence follows: TGTGCCAGCAGCTCAGTACTAACAGGGCAGGACTATGGCTACACCTTC. Its protein product is CASSSVLTGQDYGYTF. The V and J segments used are TRBV7-8 and TRBJ1-2; TRBD1 is possibly the D segment (6 matching bases). V is shortened by 4 bases, J by 3 bases, and the region joining them spans 18 bases. The CDR3, cysteine through phenylalanine, is 16 amino acids long. Just CDR3 DNA is preserved here, 48 bases in frame from base 1. CDR1 and CDR2, looked up from the germline V gene, are SGHVS and FQNEAQ.